This record concerns one T cell receptor beta chain sequence. These data are taken from a study of blood T cell repertoires in COVID-19. The germline CDR1 and CDR2 sequences are SGHKS and YYEKEE (reference sequence). The length of the CDR3 is 14 residues. V was clipped by 5 bases and J by 7 bases, with 18 bases between them. The data were produced by immunoSEQ multiplex PCR, yet TCRdb's version contains in-frame clones alone and is incomplete. The table has some 140,000 clones, about 80% seen once. The specimen sequenced was peripheral blood. This chain links TRBV5-5 with TRBJ1-2; possibly TRBD1 for D (6 bases). This receptor was identified in a woman in her sixties or seventies with COVID-19, enrolled during active disease. The CDR3 protein is CASRPVMGAGGYTF. Written as DNA, the CDR3 is TGTGCCAGCAGACCCGTTATGGGGGCGGGTGGCTACACCTTC.